This T cell receptor beta chain originates from a study of OX40 agonist ivuxolimab in advanced cancers. Study-wide findings and caveats: Clones of CD4+ and CD8+ blood T cells grew by week 6 at doses of 0.1 to 3.0 mg/kg. Average numbers of expanded clones were greater in CD8+ T cells than in CD4+.

This clone was recorded once. Its antigen is currently unknown. No patient had autoimmune disease or received systemic immunosuppression. Only in-frame clones appear in the TCRdb table, and some are missing; sequencing was by immunoSEQ multiplex PCR. The sample lists thousands of clones; 66% were seen once. The CDR3 has 15 residues. V lost 4 bases to trimming and J lost 4 bases, with 14 bases between them. The V gene's germline CDR1 is SGHKS and CDR2 YYEKEE (reference sequence). This clonotype was sampled from an adult with an advanced solid tumor such as melanoma, head and neck, liver or kidney cancer. Sequenced here: CD4+ or CD8+ T cells sorted from blood, sampled in a trial of the OX40 agonist ivuxolimab. The V gene is TRBV5-5, the J gene TRBJ1-4; D possibly corresponds to TRBD1 (5 bases). In DNA, the CDR3 is TGTGCCAGCAGCACGGGGACCGGCGGTAATGAAAAACTGTTTTTT. This gives the protein CASSTGTGGNEKLFF.